These 15 T cell receptor beta chains came from one sample sequenced in a study of pediatric ulcerative colitis. During colonoscopy, one to two rectal pinch biopsies were collected. Libraries were prepared by immunoSEQ multiplex PCR; TCRdb keeps only in-frame clonotypes and omits some of them. Of more than 15,000 clones in the sample, about three quarters are singletons; the top ten hold 3.4%. The sequenced sample was gut tissue. The receptors were gathered from a girl between 10 and 17 years old with moderate ulcerative colitis.

The chain carries TRBV30 and TRBJ2-1, with D unclear. CDR1 and CDR2 (germline): GTSNPN, SVGIG (reference sequence). Trimming pared 5 bases from V and 7 bases from J, leaving 9 bases between. The CDR3 runs 11 residues. Here the CDR3 reads CAWAVGNEQFF. In DNA form, the CDR3 reads TGTGCCTGGGCGGTAGGAAATGAGCAGTTCTTC.

The chain combines TRBV27 with TRBJ1-2; the match to TRBD1 covers 9 bases. The CDR3 has 14 residues. J lost 6 bases, V lost 6 bases, and 8 bases had no gene match. Germline loops: CDR1 MNHEY, CDR2 SMNVEV (reference sequence). For the CDR3, the DNA is TGTGCCAGCAGGCCATATGGGGACAGGGATGGCTACACCTTC. Amino acid sequence: CASRPYGDRDGYTF.

This chain links TRBV7-6 with TRBJ2-2; TRBD2 matches 9 bases. V trimming: 4 bases; J trimming: 2 bases; junction bases outside the gene matches: 5. Germline V CDR1 and CDR2: SGHVS, FNYEAQ. CDR3 length equals 16 residues. CDR3 in DNA: TGTGCCAGCAGCTACGGCCTAGCGGGAAACACCGGGGAGCTGTTTTTT. As protein: CASSYGLAGNTGELFF.

CDR3 coding DNA: TGCGCCAGCAGCACTGATGGACTAGTGAGAGATACGCAGTATTTT. As protein: CASSTDGLVRDTQYF. The J gene is TRBJ2-3, the V gene TRBV5-1; 7 bases agree with TRBD2. Per the germline V gene, CDR1 is SGHRS and CDR2 is YFSETQ. The CDR3 extends over 15 amino acids. The J segment lost 5 bases and the V segment lost 4 bases, leaving 10 bases of the junction unmatched.

The table lists this clone with a few counts. The J gene is TRBJ1-1, the V gene TRBV5-4; D ambiguous. V lost 4 bases, J lost 0 bases, and 10 bases lay in between. The CDR3 runs 14 residues. Germline V gene sequence: CDR1 SGHNT, CDR2 YYREEE (reference sequence). CDR3 coding DNA: TGTGCCAGCAGCCCTGACACGATGAACACTGAAGCTTTCTTT. Encoded protein: CASSPDTMNTEAFF.

The genes are TRBV5-1 and TRBJ1-4; D is possibly TRBD1 (5 bases). CDR1 and CDR2 (germline): SGHRS, YFSETQ. V lost 1 base to trimming and J lost 5 bases, with 18 bases between them. This CDR3 is built from 17 residues. The CDR3: CASSLCVWERQNEKLFF. In DNA form, the CDR3 reads TGCGCCAGCAGCTTGTGCGTTTGGGAGAGACAGAATGAAAAACTGTTTTTT.

The chain links TRBV7-9 to TRBJ1-1; D remains unclear. Germline V lookup: CDR1 SEHNR, CDR2 FQNEAQ (reference sequence). V lost 2 bases to trimming and J lost 7 bases, with 11 bases between them. The CDR3 spans 13 residues. The chain's CDR3 is CASSLLGWGEAFF. CDR3 nucleotides: TGTGCCAGCAGCTTATTAGGTTGGGGTGAAGCTTTCTTT.

The V and J genes are TRBV12-1 and TRBJ1-5; the table's D call, TRBD1, has no DNA check behind it. TRBV12-1 represents a pseudogene. The CDR3 is 17 residues long. CDR3 region: CASSFGRTALLHQPQHF. CDR3 coding DNA: TGTGCCAGCAGCTTTGGTAGGACAGCCTTGCTCCATCAGCCCCAGCATTTT.

This clone was counted only a few times. The chain is built from TRBV27 and TRBJ1-5; D is unclear. Trimming removed 5 bases from V and 3 bases from J, with 17 bases in between. The CDR3 sequence is 16 residues long. Germline V gene data show CDR1 as MNHEY and CDR2 as SMNVEV (reference sequence). CDR3 residues: CASSPKLGGPNQPQHF. In DNA form, the CDR3 reads TGTGCCAGCAGTCCTAAATTGGGAGGGCCCAATCAGCCCCAGCATTTT.

This clone was seen a handful of times. The chain combines TRBV7-9 with TRBJ2-3; D not resolved. With 1 base removed from V and 6 bases from J, the gap between germline ends came to 5 bases. Germline values: CDR1 SEHNR, CDR2 FQNEAQ (reference sequence). The CDR3 has 12 amino acids. In nucleotides, the CDR3 is TGTGCCAGCAGCTTAGATGGTGATACGCAGTATTTT. It is translated as CASSLDGDTQYF.

This sequence joins TRBV15 and TRBJ1-5; 7 bases match TRBD1. This CDR3 is 17 amino acids long. Per the germline V gene, CDR1 is LNHNV and CDR2 is YYDKDF (reference sequence). The ends lost 4 bases at V and 8 bases at J; junction bases unmatched: 17. This CDR3 is CATSNGRRGLGLEPQHF. The CDR3 nucleotides read TGTGCCACCAGCAATGGGAGAAGGGGGCTCGGCCTAGAGCCCCAGCATTTT.

The chain links TRBV5-5 to TRBJ1-2; D is unclear. The CDR3 totals 15 residues. Between the trimmed V and J ends, which lost 0 bases and 2 bases, there was a span of 11 bases. Germline V gene data show CDR1 as SGHKS and CDR2 as YYEKEE (reference sequence). CDR3 residues: CASSLESGRNYGYTF. The CDR3 DNA reads as TGTGCCAGCAGCTTGGAGTCCGGACGGAACTATGGCTACACCTTC.

V is TRBV6-5 and J is TRBJ2-1, with a tentative D call TRBD2 (6 bases). This CDR3 is 13 amino acids long. Germline CDR1 reads MNHEY; CDR2 reads SVGAGI. The V end was cut by 1 base, the J end by 9 bases, with 10 bases between. The CDR3 sequence: CASSYLAGGEQFF. Written as DNA, the CDR3 is TGTGCCAGCAGTTACTTGGCCGGGGGTGAGCAGTTCTTC.

The gene calls are TRBV6-5 and TRBJ2-5; D gene unclear. The CDR3 spans 13 residues. CDR1 is MNHEY and CDR2 is SVGAGI in the germline V gene. V gave up 0 bases and J gave up 5 bases, with 7 bases separating them. DNA for the CDR3: TGTGCCAGCAGTTACTCAGGCTTCGAGACCCAGTACTTC. Residues: CASSYSGFETQYF.

Relative to its sample, this clone is medium-sized. The J gene is TRBJ1-1, the V gene TRBV7-9; D ambiguous. Germline assignment: CDR1 SEHNR and CDR2 FQNEAQ (reference sequence). V was cut by 0 bases and J by 0 bases, with 11 bases left in between. This CDR3 region has 16 residues. The CDR3 sequence is CASSLAKTLLNTEAFF. DNA of the CDR3: TGTGCCAGCAGCTTAGCGAAGACCCTCTTGAACACTGAAGCTTTCTTT.